This entry is about one T cell receptor beta chain. What it binds is unknown. Use of 60 Vbeta and 13 Jbeta primers characterized the PCR. The assay was immunoSEQ multiplex PCR, and TCRdb's table has in-frame clones only and misses some. The sample gives about 150,000 clones, more than 75% of which show up once; about 2.2% is in the top ten. The data belong to a study of cytomegalovirus exposure and HLA in healthy donors. About the research overall: Most genotyped donors, roughly 83% of around 370, had Caucasian-associated genetic ancestry. General study findings and limits: As a later analysis showed, a missense DCLRE1C variant was linked to trimming of TCR beta V- and J-genes. A later analysis found most CMV-associated TCR beta chains apparently HLA-restricted.

The length of the CDR3 is 14 residues. V lost 6 bases and J lost 5; bases outside the gene matches: 7. The germline V gene encodes CDR1 SGHRS and CDR2 YFSETQ. This TCR came from a man aged 30 to 45 in good health and CMV-seronegative. The sequenced sample consisted of PBMCs. This chain uses TRBV5-1 with TRBJ2-7; 11 nucleotides match TRBD2. The CDR3 reads CASTPLAGVDEQYF. CDR3 sequence (DNA): TGCGCCAGCACCCCACTAGCGGGAGTAGACGAGCAGTACTTC.